This is a list of T cell receptor beta chains from one sample in a study of Ad26.COV2.S vaccination and SARS-CoV-2 variants. Sequenced by immunoSEQ multiplex PCR; TCRdb stores in-frame clones only, minus some. The table has 250,000 or so clones, roughly nine tenths seen once. The source was peripheral blood, collected in a trial of Ad26.COV2.S vaccine versus placebo. Receptors originate from a person between 18 and 59 years old who received the Ad26.COV2.S COVID-19 vaccine or a placebo. The CDR3 runs from the conserved cysteine through the conserved F or W. The order of the fields is CDR3 protein, CDR3 DNA, J gene, V gene, D gene, clone size. The D gene is left open where the match is weak. Expanded clones are given a class, and other clones once, few, many or no size at all.

CDR3 protein: CASSRQGDGYTF
CDR3 DNA: TGTGCCAGCAGTCGACAGGGGGACGGCTACACCTTC
J gene: TRBJ1-2
V gene: TRBV12-3/TRBV12-4
D gene: TRBD1
clone size: once

CDR3 protein: CASSPVAVMGKLFF
CDR3 DNA: TGTGCCAGCAGCCCCGTCGCGGTAATGGGAAAACTGTTTTTT
J gene: TRBJ1-4
V gene: TRBV9
D gene: -
clone size: once

CDR3 protein: CASSYSDQANEKLFF
CDR3 DNA: TGTGCCAGCAGTTACTCTGACCAGGCTAATGAAAAACTGTTTTTT
J gene: TRBJ1-4
V gene: TRBV6-6
D gene: -
clone size: -

CDR3 protein: CASSRLAEGGDTQYF
CDR3 DNA: TGTGCCAGCAGCCGCCTAGCGGAGGGAGGCGATACGCAGTATTTT
J gene: TRBJ2-3
V gene: TRBV6-2/TRBV6-3
D gene: TRBD2
clone size: -

CDR3 protein: CASNAREPYEQYF
CDR3 DNA: TGTGCCAGCAATGCGAGGGAACCCTACGAGCAGTACTTC
J gene: TRBJ2-7
V gene: TRBV6-5
D gene: -
clone size: -

CDR3 protein: CASSSDSIGELFF
CDR3 DNA: TGTGCCAGCAGCTCCGACAGTATCGGGGAGCTGTTTTTT
J gene: TRBJ2-2
V gene: TRBV7-9
D gene: -
clone size: -

CDR3 protein: CASSPPGVTQPQHF
CDR3 DNA: TGTGCCAGCTCACCACCGGGGGTGACTCAGCCCCAGCATTTT
J gene: TRBJ1-5
V gene: TRBV18
D gene: -
clone size: -

CDR3 protein: CASSEGQYSNQPQHF
CDR3 DNA: TGTGCCAGCAGTGAAGGCCAGTATAGCAATCAGCCCCAGCATTTT
J gene: TRBJ1-5
V gene: TRBV6-1
D gene: -
clone size: -

CDR3 protein: CASSSTSRITDTQYF
CDR3 DNA: TGTGCCAGCAGTTCCACTAGCCGGATCACAGATACGCAGTATTTT
J gene: TRBJ2-3
V gene: TRBV6-2/TRBV6-3
D gene: -
clone size: once

CDR3 protein: CATSDPNSGSDGYNEQFF
CDR3 DNA: TGTGCCACCAGTGATCCGAATAGCGGGAGCGATGGATACAATGAGCAGTTCTTC
J gene: TRBJ2-1
V gene: TRBV24-1
D gene: TRBD2
clone size: -

CDR3 protein: CASSLSGRASETQYF
CDR3 DNA: TGTGCCAGCAGCTTGAGCGGGAGGGCCTCGGAGACCCAGTACTTC
J gene: TRBJ2-5
V gene: TRBV5-4
D gene: TRBD2
clone size: -

CDR3 protein: CASGAGGMKDTQYF
CDR3 DNA: TGTGCTAGTGGTGCAGGAGGGATGAAGGATACGCAGTATTTT
J gene: TRBJ2-3
V gene: TRBV12-5
D gene: -
clone size: few

CDR3 protein: CASSFGSGFNYGYTF
CDR3 DNA: TGTGCCAGCAGCTTTGGGTCAGGGTTTAACTATGGCTACACCTTC
J gene: TRBJ1-2
V gene: TRBV7-2
D gene: -
clone size: -

CDR3 protein: CASSSPFRGYGYTF
CDR3 DNA: TGTGCCAGCAGCTCACCCTTCCGCGGCTATGGCTACACCTTC
J gene: TRBJ1-2
V gene: TRBV7-9
D gene: -
clone size: few

CDR3 protein: CASSKSTRGGGNQPQHF
CDR3 DNA: TGTGCCAGCAGCAAAAGTACCAGGGGCGGTGGCAATCAGCCCCAGCATTTT
J gene: TRBJ1-5
V gene: TRBV21-1
D gene: -
clone size: -